The 14 T cell receptor beta chains presented below share a single source sample, sequenced in a study of blood T cell repertoires in COVID-19 (dated by TCRdb to about 2020). Library preparation used the immunoSEQ multiplex PCR assay. TCRdb limited this immuneACCESS table to in-frame rearrangements with V and J called. A share of clones is missing; checked studies link under half to unresolved V genes, and the rest is unexplained. Here the sample has fewer than 150,000 clones; roughly 80% occur a single time. Around 1.5% of the sample comes from the top ten. Sequencing was carried out using peripheral blood. The source is a middle-aged man with acute or convalescent COVID-19.

This chain connects TRBV2 to TRBJ2-2, with D perhaps TRBD1 (6 bases). The V gene's germline CDR1 is SNHLY and CDR2 FYNNEI. Trimming took off 6 bases at V and 7 bases at J, with 9 bases between the two ends. The CDR3 is 12 residues long. CDR3 loop: CASRQGSGELFF. The CDR3 DNA is TGTGCCAGCAGACAGGGTAGCGGGGAGCTGTTTTTT.

The V and J genes are TRBV3-1 (or the pseudogene TRBV3-2) and TRBJ1-1; D perhaps matches TRBD1 (6 bases). CDR3 length equals 13 residues. Germline loops: CDR1 LGHDT, CDR2 YNNKEL (reference sequence). Trimming removed 5 bases at V and 6 bases at J, with 13 bases between. The CDR3 DNA follows: TGTGCCAGCAGCGAAACAGGGAGCCCTGAAGCTTTCTTT. Its translation: CASSETGSPEAFF.

The gene calls are TRBV2 and TRBJ2-7, with TRBD1 as a possible D gene (6 bases). Germline lookup yields CDR1 SNHLY and CDR2 FYNNEI. Trimming cost V 10 bases and J 6 bases, with 19 bases left between them. The CDR3 covers 13 residues. The CDR3 DNA is TGTGCCACCCAACAGGGCGGAACAGGCGAGCAGTACTTC. This gives the protein CATQQGGTGEQYF. The variable domain in full, with the rest retrieved from reference TRBV2 and TRBJ2-7, is EPEVTQTPSHQVTQMGQEVILRCVPISNHLYFYWYRQILGQKVEFLVSFYNNEISEKSEIFDDQFSVERPDGSNFTLKIRSTKLEDSAMYFCATQQGGTGEQYFGPGTRLTVT.

CDR3 amino acids: CASGLSRAFSDTQYF. CDR3 nucleotides: TGTGCTAGTGGTCTATCGCGGGCCTTCTCAGATACGCAGTATTTT. The rearrangement joins TRBV12-5 to TRBJ2-3, with D possibly matching TRBD2 (5 bases). CDR3 size: 15 residues. Looked up from germline, CDR1 is LGHNT and CDR2 is FRNRAP. V was shortened by 5 bases and J by 4 bases, with 16 bases between the two germline ends.

A few counts support this clone. CDR3 loop: CASYKQGDYGYTF. Here the CDR3 DNA reads TGTGCCAGCTATAAACAGGGTGACTATGGCTACACCTTC. This chain links TRBV19 with TRBJ1-2; possibly TRBD1 for D (6 bases). This CDR3 contains 13 residues. The V gene's germline CDR1 is LNHDA and CDR2 SQIVND (reference sequence). V lost 9 bases, J lost 3 bases, and 14 bases lay in between. The full variable domain, with the rest looked up from reference TRBV19 and TRBJ1-2, is DGGITQSPKYLFRKEGQNVTLSCEQNLNHDAMYWYRQDPGQGLRLIYYSQIVNDFQKGDIAEGYSVSREKKESFPLTVTSAQKNPTAFYLCASYKQGDYGYTFGSGTRLTVV.

The rearrangement links TRBV10-3 to TRBJ1-1; a possible D gene is TRBD1 (6 bases). The CDR3 sequence is 14 residues long. Germline V CDR1 and CDR2: ENHRY, SYGVKD. With 3 bases removed from V and 1 base from J, the gap between germline ends came to 9 bases. CDR3 nucleotide sequence: TGTGCCATCAGTGATTGGGGGCGGAACACTGAAGCTTTCTTT. It yields the protein CAISDWGRNTEAFF.

The chain links TRBV6-6 to TRBJ1-4, with 11 bases aligning to TRBD1. The CDR3 is made up of 18 amino acids. Germline CDR1 reads MNHNY; CDR2 reads SVGAGI (reference sequence). V lost 5 bases, J lost 7 bases, and 15 bases stayed unmatched. CDR3 DNA: TGTGCCAGCAGTCATTCCGGGACAGGGGGGTCGAGAGCTGAAAAACTGTTTTTT. This sequence encodes CASSHSGTGGSRAEKLFF.

CDR3 sequence reads: CASSSQTSGGVYQETQYF. The CDR3 bases are TGTGCCAGCAGCTCGCAGACTAGCGGGGGGGTTTACCAAGAGACCCAGTACTTC. The chain couples TRBV5-6 to TRBJ2-5; TRBD2 matches at 14 bases. The CDR3 length is 18 residues. The germline V gene has CDR1 SGHDT and CDR2 YYEEEE. V gave up 3 bases and J gave up 0 bases; unmatched junction bases: 7.

The chain combines TRBV5-1 with TRBJ2-3; TRBD2 might be the D (5 bases). Trimming stripped 0 bases from V and 5 bases from J, with 7 bases between. The germline CDR1 and CDR2 sequences are SGHRS and YFSETQ. The CDR3 totals 13 residues. CDR3 sequence reads: CASSLAGVDTQYF. In nucleotides, the CDR3 is TGCGCCAGCAGCTTGGCCGGGGTAGATACGCAGTATTTT.

The gene calls are TRBV6-1 and TRBJ1-2, with D perhaps TRBD1 (6 bases). This CDR3 has 15 amino acids. Germline lookup yields CDR1 MNHNS and CDR2 SASEGT. Between the trimmed V and J ends, which lost 3 bases and 1 base, there was a span of 12 bases. CDR3 residues: CASSERTALNYGYTF. The CDR3 DNA reads TGTGCCAGCAGTGAGAGGACAGCCCTTAACTATGGCTACACCTTC.

The chain couples TRBV9 to TRBJ2-1; TRBD2 agrees at 13 bases. This CDR3 is built from 17 residues. The V segment lost 3 bases and the J segment 8 bases; nucleotides outside the gene matches: 11. Germline values: CDR1 SGDLS, CDR2 YYNGEE. The CDR3 region has the DNA TGTGCCAGCAGCGCCTACCTCACTAGCGGGGGGGCTCATGAGCAGTTCTTC. Its translation is CASSAYLTSGGAHEQFF.

V gene TRBV2 combines with J gene TRBJ1-6, with D possibly TRBD1 on 5 matching bases. V lost 4 bases and J lost 12, with 19 bases in between. In germline, CDR1 is SNHLY, CDR2 FYNNEI. The CDR3 has 15 amino acids. CDR3 region: CASSGQPTLEVPLHF. The CDR3 region has the DNA TGTGCCAGCAGTGGACAGCCGACGTTAGAGGTACCCCTCCACTTT.

The CDR3, as DNA: TGTGCAAGTCGCTTAGAGGTTAGCGGGGGACATGAGCAGTTCTTC. It specifies CASRLEVSGGHEQFF. The chain has TRBV12-2 and TRBJ2-1; the table's D call TRBD2 went unverified against the DNA. TRBV12-2 is labeled a pseudogene. The CDR3 is 15 residues long.

CDR3 coding DNA: TGTGCCAGCATCAACAGGGCCGGTAATTCACCCCTCCACTTT. As protein: CASINRAGNSPLHF. The chain joins TRBV28 to TRBJ1-6, with D possibly TRBD1 on 6 matching bases. The length of the CDR3 is 14 residues. V was shortened by 7 bases and J by 6 bases, with 13 bases between the two germline ends. Per the germline V gene, CDR1 is MDHEN and CDR2 is SYDVKM.